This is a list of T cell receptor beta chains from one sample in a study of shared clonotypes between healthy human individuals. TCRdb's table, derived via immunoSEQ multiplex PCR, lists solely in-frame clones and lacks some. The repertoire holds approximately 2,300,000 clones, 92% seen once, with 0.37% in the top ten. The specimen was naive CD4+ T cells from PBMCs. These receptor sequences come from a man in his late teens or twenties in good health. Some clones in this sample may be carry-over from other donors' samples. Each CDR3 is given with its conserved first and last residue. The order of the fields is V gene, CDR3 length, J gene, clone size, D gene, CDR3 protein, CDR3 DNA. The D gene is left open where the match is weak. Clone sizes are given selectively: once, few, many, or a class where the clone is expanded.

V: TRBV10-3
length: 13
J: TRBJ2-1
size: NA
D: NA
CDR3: CAIRVEGGNEQFF
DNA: TGTGCCATCCGCGTTGAGGGAGGCAATGAGCAGTTCTTC

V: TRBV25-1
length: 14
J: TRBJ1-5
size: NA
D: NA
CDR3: CASNFGGRDQPQHF
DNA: TGTGCCAGCAACTTCGGGGGTAGGGATCAGCCCCAGCATTTT

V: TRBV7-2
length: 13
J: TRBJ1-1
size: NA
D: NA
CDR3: CASSLHGNTEAFF
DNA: TGTGCCAGCAGCCTTCACGGAAACACTGAAGCTTTCTTT

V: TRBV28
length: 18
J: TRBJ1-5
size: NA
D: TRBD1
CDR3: CASSRDFGRGISNQPQHF
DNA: TGTGCCAGCAGTCGCGATTTTGGCAGGGGGATAAGCAATCAGCCCCAGCATTTT

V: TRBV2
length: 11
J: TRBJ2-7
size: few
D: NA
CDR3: CASSPYYEQYF
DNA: TGTGCCAGCAGCCCCTACTACGAGCAGTACTTC

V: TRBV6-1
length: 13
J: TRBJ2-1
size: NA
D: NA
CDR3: CASSLHTDNEQFF
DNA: TGTGCCAGCAGCCTTCATACCGACAATGAGCAGTTCTTC

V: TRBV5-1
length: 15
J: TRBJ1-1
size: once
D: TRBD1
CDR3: CASSRGTGRRTEAFF
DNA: TGCGCCAGCAGCAGGGGGACAGGGAGGAGGACTGAAGCTTTCTTT

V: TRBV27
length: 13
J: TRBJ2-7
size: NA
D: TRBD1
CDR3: CASSRDRGYEQYF
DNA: TGTGCCAGCAGTAGGGACAGGGGGTACGAGCAGTACTTC

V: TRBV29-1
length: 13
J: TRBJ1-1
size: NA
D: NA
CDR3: CSAAAGTDWRAFF
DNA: TGCAGCGCCGCGGCTGGGACGGACTGGCGGGCTTTCTTT

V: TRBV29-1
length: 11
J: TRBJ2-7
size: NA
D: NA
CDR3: CSVEDRAEQYF
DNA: TGCAGCGTTGAAGATCGGGCTGAGCAGTACTTC

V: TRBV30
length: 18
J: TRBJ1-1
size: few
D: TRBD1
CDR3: CAWSVSGQGRGWSTEAFF
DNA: TGTGCCTGGAGTGTGTCGGGACAGGGTAGAGGATGGAGCACTGAAGCTTTCTTT

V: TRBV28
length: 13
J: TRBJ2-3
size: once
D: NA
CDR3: CASRQPITDTQYF
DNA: TGTGCCAGCAGACAGCCCATCACAGATACGCAGTATTTT

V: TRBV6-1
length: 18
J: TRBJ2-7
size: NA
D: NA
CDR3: CASSAQPGDGWGSYEQYF
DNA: TGTGCCAGCAGTGCCCAACCCGGGGACGGCTGGGGGTCCTACGAGCAGTACTTC

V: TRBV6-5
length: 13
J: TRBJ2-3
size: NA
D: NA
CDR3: CASSYSEADTQYF
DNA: TGTGCCAGCAGTTATTCTGAGGCAGATACGCAGTATTTT

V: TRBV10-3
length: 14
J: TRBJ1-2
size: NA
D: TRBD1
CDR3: CAISRSGQDYGYTF
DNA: TGTGCCATCAGCAGATCGGGACAGGACTATGGCTACACCTTC

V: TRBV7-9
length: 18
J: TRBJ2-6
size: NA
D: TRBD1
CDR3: CASSLGQADTSGANVLTF
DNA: TGTGCCAGCAGCCTGGGACAGGCAGACACCTCTGGGGCCAACGTCCTGACTTTC

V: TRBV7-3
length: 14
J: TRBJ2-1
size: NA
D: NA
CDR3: CASSLMVGSNEQFF
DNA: TGTGCCAGCAGCTTAATGGTCGGCAGCAATGAGCAGTTCTTC

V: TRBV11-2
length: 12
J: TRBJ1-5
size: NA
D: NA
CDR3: CASSLEGQPQHF
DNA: TGTGCCAGCAGCCTAGAAGGACAGCCCCAGCATTTT

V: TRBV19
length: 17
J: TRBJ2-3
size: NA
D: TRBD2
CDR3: CASRDPIAGGNTDTQYF
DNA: TGTGCCAGTAGAGACCCTATAGCGGGAGGGAACACAGATACGCAGTATTTT

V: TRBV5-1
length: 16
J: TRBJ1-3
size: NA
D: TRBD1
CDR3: CASSLTTGLYGNTIYF
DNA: TGCGCCAGCAGCTTGACGACAGGGCTGTATGGAAACACCATATATTTT

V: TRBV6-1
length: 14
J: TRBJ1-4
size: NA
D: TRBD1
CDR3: CASSGGTGSEKLFF
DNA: TGTGCCAGCAGTGGGGGGACAGGGTCGGAAAAACTGTTTTTT

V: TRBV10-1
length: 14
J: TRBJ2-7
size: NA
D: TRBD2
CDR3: CASSGGTRLSEQYF
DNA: TGCGCCAGCAGTGGGGGGACTAGATTAAGCGAGCAGTACTTC

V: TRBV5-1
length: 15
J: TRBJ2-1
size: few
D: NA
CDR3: CASSLGGSSYNEQFF
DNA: TGCGCCAGCAGCTTGGGAGGGAGCTCCTACAATGAGCAGTTCTTC

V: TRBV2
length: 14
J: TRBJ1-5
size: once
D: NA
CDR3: CASSERDSNQPQHF
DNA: TGTGCCAGCAGTGAACGGGACAGCAATCAGCCCCAGCATTTT

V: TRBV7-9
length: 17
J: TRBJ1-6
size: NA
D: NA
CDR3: CASSQRDLGGFNSPLHF
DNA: TGTGCCAGCAGCCAACGGGACCTTGGGGGATTCAATTCACCCCTCCACTTT

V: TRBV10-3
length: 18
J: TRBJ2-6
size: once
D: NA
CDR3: CAISPRPGSLSGANVLTF
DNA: TGTGCCATCTCCCCAAGGCCAGGGTCTCTCTCTGGGGCCAACGTCCTGACTTTC

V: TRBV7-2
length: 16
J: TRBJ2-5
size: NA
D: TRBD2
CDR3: CASSLYLAGGPETQYF
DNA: TGTGCCAGCAGCTTATATCTAGCGGGAGGGCCGGAGACCCAGTACTTC

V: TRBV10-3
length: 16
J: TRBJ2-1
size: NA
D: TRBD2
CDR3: CAISETIAGGQGEQFF
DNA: TGTGCCATCAGTGAAACTATAGCGGGAGGGCAGGGTGAGCAGTTCTTC

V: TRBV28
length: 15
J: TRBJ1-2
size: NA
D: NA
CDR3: CASSLGSSVNYGYTF
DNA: TGTGCCAGCAGTTTAGGGTCGTCAGTTAACTATGGCTACACCTTC

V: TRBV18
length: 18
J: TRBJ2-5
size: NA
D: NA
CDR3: CASSLFSIHTGEAETQYF
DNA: TGTGCCAGCTCACTCTTCTCCATACACACAGGGGAGGCCGAGACCCAGTACTTC

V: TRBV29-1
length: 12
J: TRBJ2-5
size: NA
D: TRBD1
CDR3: CSVRQGQETQYF
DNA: TGCAGCGTGAGACAGGGTCAAGAGACCCAGTACTTC

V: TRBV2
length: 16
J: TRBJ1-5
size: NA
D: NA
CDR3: CASGVESFYSNQPQHF
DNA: TGTGCCAGCGGGGTCGAGTCCTTCTATAGCAATCAGCCCCAGCATTTT

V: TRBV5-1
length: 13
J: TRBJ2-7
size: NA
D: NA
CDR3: CASSLVVEYEQYF
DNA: TGCGCCAGCAGCTTGGTGGTTGAATACGAGCAGTACTTC

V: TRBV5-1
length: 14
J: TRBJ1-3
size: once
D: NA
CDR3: CASSQGYTGNTIYF
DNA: TGCGCCAGCAGCCAGGGCTACACCGGAAACACCATATATTTT

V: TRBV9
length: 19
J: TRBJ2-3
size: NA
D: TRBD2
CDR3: CASSVASIAGPASTDTQYF
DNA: TGTGCCAGCAGCGTAGCGTCGATAGCGGGGCCGGCTAGCACAGATACGCAGTATTTT

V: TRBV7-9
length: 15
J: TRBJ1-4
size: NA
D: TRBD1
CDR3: CASSPTGGRPEKLFF
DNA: TGTGCCAGCAGCCCCACAGGGGGCAGACCCGAAAAACTGTTTTTT

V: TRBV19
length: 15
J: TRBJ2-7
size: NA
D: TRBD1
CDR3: CASSRDGQGAYEQYF
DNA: TGTGCCAGTAGCCGAGACGGACAGGGTGCCTACGAGCAGTACTTC

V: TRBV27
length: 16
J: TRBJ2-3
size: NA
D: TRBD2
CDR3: CASSLSGLALGDTQYF
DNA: TGTGCCAGCAGTTTATCGGGACTAGCACTCGGAGATACGCAGTATTTT

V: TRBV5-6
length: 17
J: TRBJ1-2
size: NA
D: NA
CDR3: CASSLDGAGPTLYGYTF
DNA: TGTGCCAGCAGCTTAGATGGAGCAGGGCCTACCCTCTATGGCTACACCTTC

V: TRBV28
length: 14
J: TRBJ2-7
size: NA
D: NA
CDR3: CASSGVEGSYEQYF
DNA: TGTGCCAGCAGTGGGGTGGAGGGCTCCTACGAGCAGTACTTC

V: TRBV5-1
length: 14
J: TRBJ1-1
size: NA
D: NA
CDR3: CASSLWGANTEAFF
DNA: TGCGCCAGCAGCTTGTGGGGAGCGAACACTGAAGCTTTCTTT